Presented here are 15 T cell receptor beta chains from one specimen sequenced in a study of T cell responses to AZD1222 COVID-19 vaccine. Assay used: immunoSEQ multiplex PCR; TCRdb lists only in-frame clones, some missing. Here the sample spans around 190,000 clones, 70% to 90% being singletons. The sample in question was peripheral blood, obtained on day 0 of AZD1222 vaccination. These receptors were collected from an adult in good health.

The gene calls are TRBV6-5 and TRBJ1-1; D gene uncertain. This CDR3 spans 13 amino acids. CDR1 and CDR2 from the germline V gene are MNHEY and SVGAGI. V lost 6 bases and J lost 1, with 9 bases in between. The CDR3 region has the DNA TGTGCCAGCAGCCGCGATCGGAACACTGAAGCTTTCTTT. It codes for CASSRDRNTEAFF.

The chain combines TRBV18 with TRBJ1-1, with TRBD1 matching over 7 bases. The CDR3 is 15 amino acids. After removal of 3 bases from V and 4 bases from J, the junction contained 8 bases not matched to a gene. Per germline, CDR1 KGHSH and CDR2 LQKENI. CDR3 protein: CASSPDLQGSTEAFF. For the CDR3, the DNA is TGTGCCAGCTCACCGGATTTACAGGGGAGCACTGAAGCTTTCTTT.

As DNA, the CDR3 is TGTGCCAGCAGCCCTCTTTTAGATACGCAGTATTTT. Protein: CASSPLLDTQYF. This chain uses TRBV12-3 or TRBV12-4 with TRBJ2-3; no firm D call. V lost 6 bases and J lost 5, with 9 bases in between. This CDR3 has 12 amino acids.

The chain combines TRBV19 with TRBJ2-7, with 8 nucleotides matching TRBD1. This CDR3 spans 14 amino acids. The germline V gene has CDR1 LNHDA and CDR2 SQIVND (reference sequence). J gave up 0 bases and V 6 bases, and 4 bases lay outside the gene matches. As DNA, the CDR3 is TGTGCCAGTAGGGGGACAGGCAGCTCCTACGAGCAGTACTTC. Translation: CASRGTGSSYEQYF. The full variable domain, completed using reference TRBV19 and TRBJ2-7, is DGGITQSPKYLFRKEGQNVTLSCEQNLNHDAMYWYRQDPGQGLRLIYYSQIVNDFQKGDIAEGYSVSREKKESFPLTVTSAQKNPTAFYLCASRGTGSSYEQYFGPGTRLTVT.

This clone is a singleton in its sample. The chain couples TRBV18 to TRBJ2-5; a weak D match, TRBD1 (5 bases). Germline CDR1 is KGHSH and CDR2 is LQKENI. The CDR3 has 12 residues. Trimming stripped 3 bases from V and 5 bases from J, with 7 bases between. In nucleotides, the CDR3 is TGTGCCAGCTCACCGGGGCGGGAGACCCAGTACTTC. This sequence encodes CASSPGRETQYF.

This chain joins TRBV28 and TRBJ1-1; no clear D gene. This CDR3 contains 12 residues. Trimming cost V 3 bases and J 5 bases, with 7 bases left between them. In germline, CDR1 is MDHEN, CDR2 SYDVKM. The CDR3 reads CASSFGRTEAFF. Written as DNA, the CDR3 is TGTGCCAGCAGTTTTGGGCGTACTGAAGCTTTCTTT.

This clone showed up just once. The chain uses TRBV6-5 and TRBJ1-1; D gene unclear. The CDR3 loop spans 14 amino acids. Trimming left V 6 bases short and J 3 bases short, with 14 bases between. CDR1 MNHEY and CDR2 SVGAGI come from the germline V gene. CDR3 residues: CASSRGEGYTEAFF. CDR3 DNA: TGTGCCAGCAGCCGCGGGGAGGGCTACACTGAAGCTTTCTTT.

The chain carries TRBV5-5 and TRBJ2-3; TRBD1 matches at 12 bases. This CDR3 contains 17 residues. Germline assignment: CDR1 SGHKS and CDR2 YYEKEE (reference sequence). V dropped 3 bases and J dropped 1; count of bases not matched to a gene: 6. Written as DNA, the CDR3 is TGTGCCAGCAGCTGGGGACAGGGGGCTTCCCGCACAGATACGCAGTATTTT. It codes for CASSWGQGASRTDTQYF.

The gene calls are TRBV19 and TRBJ2-1; TRBD2 matches 12 bases. Germline V lookup: CDR1 LNHDA, CDR2 SQIVND (reference sequence). V lost 9 bases, J lost 5 bases, and 8 bases stayed unmatched. The CDR3 consists of 15 residues. The chain's CDR3 is CASTSSGRGHNEQFF. CDR3 DNA sequence: TGTGCCAGCACGTCTAGCGGGAGGGGCCACAATGAGCAGTTCTTC. Looking up the rest from reference TRBV19 and TRBJ2-1 gives the full variable domain: DGGITQSPKYLFRKEGQNVTLSCEQNLNHDAMYWYRQDPGQGLRLIYYSQIVNDFQKGDIAEGYSVSREKKESFPLTVTSAQKNPTAFYLCASTSSGRGHNEQFFGPGTRLTVL.

The chain uses TRBV5-1 and TRBJ2-1; 16 nucleotides line up with TRBD2. This CDR3 has 18 residues. The ends lost 4 bases at V and 1 base at J; junction bases unmatched: 5. Germline V gene lookup returns CDR1 SGHRS and CDR2 YFSETQ. The CDR3 loop reads CASSPGTSGRGSYNEQFF. CDR3 in DNA: TGCGCCAGCAGCCCCGGGACTAGCGGGAGGGGATCCTACAATGAGCAGTTCTTC. Combining the CDR3 with reference TRBV5-1 and TRBJ2-1 gives the whole variable domain KAGVTQTPRYLIKTRGQQVTLSCSPISGHRSVSWYQQTPGQGLQFLFEYFSETQRNKGNFPGRFSGRQFSNSRSEMNVSTLELGDSALYLCASSPGTSGRGSYNEQFFGPGTRLTVL.

This clone was recorded once. CDR3 sequence reads: CASSGNRATEAFF. For the CDR3, the DNA is TGCGCCAGCAGTGGGAACAGGGCTACTGAAGCTTTCTTT. This chain links TRBV10-1 with TRBJ1-1; D is possibly TRBD1 (6 bases). This CDR3 has 13 residues. The germline V and J ends were trimmed by 4 bases and 5 bases, with 11 bases remaining between them. Germline CDR1 WNHNN, CDR2 SYGVQD (reference sequence).

This clone has a single count. The sample has other DNA sequences that encode this CDR3 too. This chain joins TRBV30 and TRBJ1-1; D ambiguous. The CDR3 is 13 residues long. Germline loops: CDR1 GTSNPN, CDR2 SVGIG (reference sequence). Between the trimmed V and J ends, which lost 0 bases and 1 base, there was a span of 6 bases. The CDR3 nucleotides are TGTGCCTGGAGTGTACGCGGGAACACTGAAGCTTTCTTT. Translating gives CAWSVRGNTEAFF.

The chain joins TRBV6-5 to TRBJ2-2; no definite D call. Looked up from germline, CDR1 is MNHEY and CDR2 is SVGAGI. The CDR3 contains 13 residues. With 6 bases removed from V and 4 bases from J, the gap between germline ends came to 9 bases. CDR3 bases: TGTGCCAGCAGGCCTATCGGCACCGGGGAGCTGTTTTTT. Residues: CASRPIGTGELFF.

The J gene is TRBJ1-5, the V gene TRBV15, with D perhaps matching TRBD1 (5 bases). V lost 0 bases and J 5 bases, leaving 11 bases between the germline ends. Germline loops: CDR1 LNHNV, CDR2 YYDKDF (reference sequence). This CDR3 is built from 15 residues. CDR3 protein: CATSRDLQGYQPQHF. CDR3 nucleotides: TGTGCCACCAGCAGAGATCTTCAGGGTTATCAGCCCCAGCATTTT.

The chain joins TRBV28 to TRBJ2-1; D is possibly TRBD1 (6 bases). Trimming removed 5 bases at V and 8 bases at J, with 13 bases between. This CDR3 has 13 residues. Germline V gene sequence: CDR1 MDHEN, CDR2 SYDVKM. The CDR3 loop reads CASSPIRGYEQFF. The CDR3 region has the DNA TGTGCCAGCAGTCCAATCAGGGGCTATGAGCAGTTCTTC.